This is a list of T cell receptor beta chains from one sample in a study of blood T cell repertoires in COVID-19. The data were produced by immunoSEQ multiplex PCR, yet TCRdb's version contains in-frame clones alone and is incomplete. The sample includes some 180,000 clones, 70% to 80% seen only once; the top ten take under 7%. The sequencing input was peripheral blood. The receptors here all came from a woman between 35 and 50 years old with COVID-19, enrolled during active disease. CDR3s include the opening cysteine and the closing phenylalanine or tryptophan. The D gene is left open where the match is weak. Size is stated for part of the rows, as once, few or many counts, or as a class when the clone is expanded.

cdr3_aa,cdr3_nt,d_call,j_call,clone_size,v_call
CASSYPDRGGNTIYF,TGTGCCAGCAGCTACCCGGACAGGGGTGGAAACACCATATATTTT,TRBD1,TRBJ1-3,many,TRBV5-4
CASSQALAGDNEQFF,TGTGCCAGCAGCCAAGCCTTAGCGGGGGACAATGAGCAGTTCTTC,TRBD2,TRBJ2-1,NA,TRBV14
CASSFLSEQYF,TGTGCCAGCAGTTTCCTTTCCGAGCAGTACTTC,NA,TRBJ2-7,NA,TRBV12-3/TRBV12-4
CASSTGTNYGYTF,TGTGCCAGCAGTACAGGGACTAACTATGGCTACACCTTC,NA,TRBJ1-2,NA,TRBV6-5
CASKTGVIYGYTF,TGTGCCAGCAAGACAGGGGTTATCTATGGCTACACCTTC,TRBD1,TRBJ1-2,NA,TRBV6-5
CSVSLSLYGYTF,TGCAGCGTTTCCTTAAGCCTCTATGGCTACACCTTC,NA,TRBJ1-2,NA,TRBV29-1
CASSYQVPKSYEQYF,TGTGCCAGCAGTTACCAGGTCCCTAAATCCTACGAGCAGTACTTC,NA,TRBJ2-7,NA,TRBV27
CASSQVLLAGPYEQYF,TGTGCCAGCAGCCAAGTTTTACTAGCGGGTCCCTACGAGCAGTACTTC,TRBD2,TRBJ2-7,NA,TRBV3-1/TRBV3-2
CASSPLAGGPDTQYF,TGCGCCAGCAGCCCTCTGGCGGGGGGGCCGGATACGCAGTATTTT,TRBD2,TRBJ2-3,NA,TRBV4-1
CASSETGISSGANVLTF,TGTGCCAGCAGTGAAACAGGGATTAGCTCTGGGGCCAACGTCCTGACTTTC,NA,TRBJ2-6,NA,TRBV6-1
CASSYSGAGFNQPQHF,TGTGCCAGCAGTTACTCAGGTGCAGGGTTCAATCAGCCCCAGCATTTT,NA,TRBJ1-5,few,TRBV6-5
CSVRTSGANVLTF,TGCAGCGTCCGGACATCTGGGGCCAACGTCCTGACTTTC,NA,TRBJ2-6,NA,TRBV29-1
CASSWDRAGEQYF,TGTGCCAGCAGTTGGGACAGGGCGGGCGAGCAGTACTTC,TRBD1,TRBJ2-7,few,TRBV6-2/TRBV6-3
CASSLEVAGFGSNQPQHF,TGTGCCAGCAGCTTAGAGGTCGCAGGGTTCGGAAGCAATCAGCCCCAGCATTTT,NA,TRBJ1-5,NA,TRBV7-6
CASSQVGQALNKREQYF,TGTGCCAGCAGCCAAGTGGGACAGGCCCTCAATAAGCGCGAGCAGTACTTC,TRBD1,TRBJ2-7,NA,TRBV14
CAISPQQGMDGYTF,TGTGCCATCAGCCCCCAACAGGGGATGGATGGCTACACCTTC,TRBD1,TRBJ1-2,few,TRBV10-3
CASSEGQGIYNEQFF,TGCGCCAGCAGTGAGGGACAGGGGATCTACAATGAGCAGTTCTTC,TRBD1,TRBJ2-1,NA,TRBV10-1
CASSYSGQGYGYTF,TGTGCCAGCAGTTACTCGGGCCAGGGGTATGGCTACACCTTC,NA,TRBJ1-2,NA,TRBV6-5
CATGTGASETQYF,TGTGCCACCGGAACAGGGGCTTCAGAGACCCAGTACTTC,TRBD1,TRBJ2-5,NA,TRBV24-1
CASSGQSNSYEQYF,TGTGCCAGCTCGGGACAGTCTAACTCCTACGAGCAGTACTTC,TRBD1,TRBJ2-7,NA,TRBV18
CASSVGSLSGYTF,TGTGCCAGTAGTGTTGGGAGTTTGAGTGGCTACACCTTC,NA,TRBJ1-2,NA,TRBV19
CASRTGPISYEQFF,TGCGCCAGCAGGACAGGGCCCATCTCATATGAGCAGTTCTTC,TRBD1,TRBJ2-1,NA,TRBV5-1